Following are 9 T cell receptor beta chains from one sample sequenced in a study of control samples from healthy donors and cancer patients. Assay used: immunoSEQ multiplex PCR; TCRdb lists only in-frame clones, some missing. The repertoire has about 190,000 clones, about 90% of them found once; the top ten carry 1.5% to 2%. Sequencing was done on a sample of blood. These receptors originate from a man aged 25-40 years in good health.

The chain employs TRBV2 and TRBJ2-2, with a weak D call TRBD1 (5 bases). CDR1 is SNHLY and CDR2 is FYNNEI in the germline V gene. V was clipped by 10 bases and J by 3 bases, with 9 bases between them. CDR3 length: 12 residues. CDR3 sequence (DNA): TGTGCCAACTCCAGGGACACCGGGGAGCTGTTTTTT. This encodes CANSRDTGELFF.

This rearrangement joins TRBV7-9 to TRBJ2-3; 7 nucleotides align to TRBD1. V was pared by 2 bases and J by 0 bases, with 5 bases of the junction left unmatched. The CDR3 runs 16 residues. Germline values: CDR1 SEHNR, CDR2 FQNEAQ (reference sequence). DNA of the CDR3: TGTGCCAGCAGCTTAACAACAGGGGCCAGCACAGATACGCAGTATTTT. It is translated as CASSLTTGASTDTQYF.

The chain employs TRBV6-5 and TRBJ2-7; TRBD1 matches 7 bases. The CDR3 has 13 residues. The junction had 4 bases not matched to a gene; V was cut back by 3 bases and J by 5 bases. Germline V CDR1 and CDR2: MNHEY, SVGAGI. CDR3 sequence: CASSYGDSHEQYF. CDR3 nucleotide sequence: TGTGCCAGCAGTTATGGGGACAGCCACGAGCAGTACTTC.

The J gene is TRBJ1-4, the V gene TRBV6-1; 10 nucleotides line up with TRBD1. With V trimmed by 3 bases and J by 6 bases, 4 bases remained unmatched. The germline V gene encodes CDR1 MNHNS and CDR2 SASEGT. This CDR3 spans 15 amino acids. DNA for the CDR3: TGTGCCAGCAGTGACCTGACAGGGGGCCATGAAAAACTGTTTTTT. This gives the protein CASSDLTGGHEKLFF.

As to this clone: Within the sample, other DNA sequences also encode this same CDR3. The genes are TRBV9 and TRBJ2-1; TRBD2 matches 9 bases. The J segment lost 5 bases and the V segment lost 0 bases, leaving 6 bases of the junction unmatched. This CDR3 spans 16 amino acids. Germline CDR1 SGDLS, CDR2 YYNGEE. As DNA, the CDR3 is TGTGCCAGCAGCGTAGGAGTGACTAGCGGTCACAATGAGCAGTTCTTC. Residues: CASSVGVTSGHNEQFF.

The chain joins TRBV2 to TRBJ1-2; D not resolved. The CDR3 totals 12 residues. V was shortened by 4 bases and J by 2 bases, with 5 bases between the two germline ends. CDR1 is SNHLY and CDR2 is FYNNEI in the germline V gene. The CDR3, as DNA: TGTGCCAGCAGTGTAGAAAACTATGGCTACACCTTC. Protein: CASSVENYGYTF.

The V gene is TRBV5-1, the J gene TRBJ1-4; 9 bases map to TRBD1. Unmatched junction bases numbered 6, after V lost 1 base and J lost 8 bases. CDR3 length equals 15 residues. The V gene's germline CDR1 is SGHRS and CDR2 YFSETQ. DNA of the CDR3: TGCGCCAGCAGCTTGTTGGGACAGGGTGGGGAAAAACTGTTTTTT. Protein sequence: CASSLLGQGGEKLFF.

This chain joins TRBV11-2 and TRBJ2-1; D is perhaps TRBD2 (5 bases). The CDR3 totals 17 residues. Trimming left V 1 base short and J 0 bases short, with 13 bases between. Germline V gene sequence: CDR1 SGHAT, CDR2 FQNNGV. CDR3 DNA: TGTGCCAGCAGCTTAGTCCTGGACTGGAGCTCCTACAATGAGCAGTTCTTC. It is translated as CASSLVLDWSSYNEQFF. The whole variable domain, filled in from reference TRBV11-2 and TRBJ2-1, reads EAGVAQSPRYKIIEKRQSVAFWCNPISGHATLYWYQQILGQGPKLLIQFQNNGVVDDSQLPKDRFSAERLKGVDSTLKIQPAKLEDSAVYLCASSLVLDWSSYNEQFFGPGTRLTVL.

The V and J genes are TRBV7-2 and TRBJ2-2; no reliable D call. The CDR3 has 13 amino acids. CDR1 and CDR2 (germline): SGHTA, FQGNSA. V lost 4 bases and J lost 6, with 9 bases in between. The CDR3 here is CASSSKTAGELFF. The CDR3 bases are TGTGCCAGCAGCTCCAAGACTGCCGGGGAGCTGTTTTTT. The whole variable domain, filled in from reference TRBV7-2 and TRBJ2-2, reads GAGVSQSPSNKVTEKGKDVELRCDPISGHTALYWYRQSLGQGLEFLIYFQGNSAPDKSGLPSDRFSAERTGGSVSTLTIQRTQQEDSAVYLCASSSKTAGELFFGEGSRLTVL.